The T cell receptor beta chain under discussion was sequenced for a study of Ad26.COV2.S vaccination and SARS-CoV-2 variants. Treatment given: around 19 received Ad26.COV2.S at low or high dose, single or two shots; a few received placebo; per-sample allocation not given. Sampling was performed 63 days after the first vaccine or placebo injection. Using immunoSEQ multiplex PCR, the repertoire was profiled, and TCRdb retains in-frame clones only, with some absent. The sample holds 200,000 to 250,000 clones; 70% to 90% are singletons and the top ten take about 10%. The sequencing used peripheral blood, collected in a trial of Ad26.COV2.S vaccine versus placebo. The sequence derives from a person between 18 and 65 years old who received the Ad26.COV2.S COVID-19 vaccine or a placebo.

CDR3 DNA: TGTGCCAGCAGCTTAGCTCGGGCAAATCAGCCCCAGCATTTT. Protein product: CASSLARANQPQHF. The V and J genes are TRBV7-2 and TRBJ1-5; D gene uncertain. The CDR3 is made up of 14 amino acids. The germline V gene has CDR1 SGHTA and CDR2 FQGNSA. V gave up 0 bases and J gave up 4 bases, with 7 bases separating them.